This is a list of T cell receptor beta chains from one sample in a study of shared clonotypes between healthy human individuals. Some clones are missing from TCRdb's copy, which holds only in-frame ones; the method was immunoSEQ multiplex PCR. Of some 2 million clones detected, over 85% appear once; the ten largest clones hold roughly 1.1%. Sequencing input: naive CD8+ T cells sorted from blood. These receptors all stem from a man younger than 35 in good health. CDR3s include the opening cysteine and the closing phenylalanine or tryptophan. The order of the fields is D gene, V gene, clone size, J gene, CDR3 protein, CDR3 DNA. The D gene is left open where the match is weak. Not every row has a clone size; where given, it reads once, few, many or a size class.

D: TRBD2; V: TRBV4-1; size: -; J: TRBJ2-1; CDR3: CASSQDRPAGGSEQFF; DNA: TGCGCCAGCAGCCAAGATAGGCCAGCGGGAGGGTCTGAGCAGTTCTTC
D: -; V: TRBV6-5; size: -; J: TRBJ2-1; CDR3: CASSIRDSYNEQFF; DNA: TGTGCCAGCAGTATCAGGGACTCCTACAATGAGCAGTTCTTC
D: TRBD2; V: TRBV14; size: -; J: TRBJ2-1; CDR3: CASSQDAGAQIRKQGNEQFF; DNA: TGTGCCAGCAGCCAAGATGCGGGAGCCCAGATTCGTAAGCAAGGGAACGAGCAGTTCTTC
D: TRBD2; V: TRBV11-3; size: -; J: TRBJ2-7; CDR3: CASSLDALGAGGPDEQYF; DNA: TGTGCCAGCAGCTTAGATGCCTTAGGGGCGGGAGGGCCCGACGAGCAGTACTTC
D: TRBD1; V: TRBV14; size: -; J: TRBJ2-5; CDR3: CASSLWDSQETQYF; DNA: TGTGCCAGCAGCCTTTGGGACAGTCAAGAGACCCAGTACTTC
D: -; V: TRBV18; size: -; J: TRBJ2-7; CDR3: CASSPPDNYEQYF; DNA: TGTGCCAGCTCACCTCCGGACAACTACGAGCAGTACTTC
D: TRBD2; V: TRBV28; size: -; J: TRBJ2-7; CDR3: CASRQAGSSYEQYF; DNA: TGTGCCAGCCGACAAGCGGGGAGCTCCTACGAGCAGTACTTC
D: -; V: TRBV2; size: few; J: TRBJ1-5; CDR3: CASRSQGHQPQHF; DNA: TGTGCCAGCAGGTCACAGGGACATCAGCCCCAGCATTTT
D: -; V: TRBV15; size: once; J: TRBJ1-1; CDR3: CATSRAGQNTEAFF; DNA: TGTGCCACCAGCAGAGCTGGACAGAACACTGAAGCTTTCTTT
D: TRBD1; V: TRBV4-1; size: -; J: TRBJ2-1; CDR3: CASSQRDRGTTDEQFF; DNA: TGCGCCAGCAGCCAGAGGGACAGGGGGACAACGGATGAGCAGTTCTTC
D: TRBD1; V: TRBV10-1; size: -; J: TRBJ2-7; CDR3: CASSATGTDPYEQYF; DNA: TGCGCCAGCAGTGCCACCGGGACAGATCCCTACGAGCAGTACTTC
D: -; V: TRBV28; size: -; J: TRBJ2-1; CDR3: CASSLPGAYNEQFF; DNA: TGTGCCAGCAGTTTACCGGGAGCGTACAATGAGCAGTTCTTC
D: TRBD1; V: TRBV27; size: -; J: TRBJ1-4; CDR3: CASSLAPGTGETTNEKLFF; DNA: TGTGCCAGCAGTTTAGCCCCCGGGACAGGGGAAACGACTAATGAAAAACTGTTTTTT
D: -; V: TRBV6-6; size: -; J: TRBJ2-7; CDR3: CASSYEGRYYEQYF; DNA: TGTGCCAGCAGTTACGAGGGAAGGTACTACGAGCAGTACTTC
D: -; V: TRBV5-1; size: -; J: TRBJ2-7; CDR3: CASSLALSNYEQYF; DNA: TGCGCCAGCAGCTTGGCCCTCAGTAACTACGAGCAGTACTTC
D: -; V: TRBV7-2; size: -; J: TRBJ2-1; CDR3: CASSLGFDEQFF; DNA: TGTGCCAGCAGCTTGGGATTCGATGAGCAGTTCTTC
D: -; V: TRBV6-1; size: -; J: TRBJ2-1; CDR3: CASSELRTSSYNEQFF; DNA: TGTGCCAGCAGTGAACTGAGGACCAGCTCCTACAATGAGCAGTTCTTC
D: -; V: TRBV4-3; size: -; J: TRBJ2-7; CDR3: CASSQGEGTPTYF; DNA: TGCGCCAGCAGCCAAGGCGAGGGGACACCTACGTACTTC
D: -; V: TRBV13; size: -; J: TRBJ1-5; CDR3: CASSPGNQPQHF; DNA: TGTGCCAGCAGCCCTGGCAATCAGCCCCAGCATTTT
D: -; V: TRBV2; size: -; J: TRBJ2-7; CDR3: CASLGYDYEQYF; DNA: TGTGCCAGCTTAGGGTACGACTACGAGCAGTACTTC
D: -; V: TRBV4-1; size: -; J: TRBJ1-1; CDR3: CASSQVMGMGEAFF; DNA: TGCGCCAGCAGCCAAGTCATGGGGATGGGTGAAGCTTTCTTT
D: TRBD1; V: TRBV6-5; size: once; J: TRBJ2-1; CDR3: CASSLPGQGTNEQFF; DNA: TGTGCCAGCAGTTTGCCGGGACAGGGTACCAATGAGCAGTTCTTC
D: -; V: TRBV30; size: -; J: TRBJ2-7; CDR3: CAWRPTGTSYEQYF; DNA: TGTGCCTGGCGTCCTACAGGGACCTCCTACGAGCAGTACTTC
D: -; V: TRBV9; size: -; J: TRBJ2-7; CDR3: CASSVGGGTYEQYF; DNA: TGTGCCAGCAGCGTAGGAGGCGGAACCTACGAGCAGTACTTC
D: TRBD1; V: TRBV9; size: -; J: TRBJ1-4; CDR3: CASTERDRTSTNEKLFF; DNA: TGTGCCAGCACCGAGAGGGACAGAACCTCAACTAATGAAAAACTGTTTTTT
D: TRBD1; V: TRBV7-3; size: -; J: TRBJ2-2; CDR3: CASSQIPPQTGVNTGELFF; DNA: TGTGCCAGCAGTCAAATCCCCCCTCAGACAGGGGTGAACACCGGGGAGCTGTTTTTT
D: TRBD2; V: TRBV7-6; size: -; J: TRBJ2-2; CDR3: CASSILAEANTGELFF; DNA: TGTGCCAGCAGCATACTAGCGGAGGCGAACACCGGGGAGCTGTTTTTT
D: -; V: TRBV2; size: -; J: TRBJ2-7; CDR3: CASSEAPGYEQYF; DNA: TGTGCCAGCAGTGAAGCCCCCGGCTACGAGCAGTACTTC
D: -; V: TRBV9; size: -; J: TRBJ2-7; CDR3: CASSSGGTSYEQYF; DNA: TGTGCCAGCAGCTCAGGGGGGACATCCTACGAGCAGTACTTC
D: -; V: TRBV27; size: -; J: TRBJ1-4; CDR3: CASSLSGGSNEKLFF; DNA: TGTGCCAGCAGTTTATCGGGGGGGAGTAATGAAAAACTGTTTTTT
D: TRBD1; V: TRBV18; size: -; J: TRBJ2-7; CDR3: CASSPSGTGAHEQYF; DNA: TGTGCCAGCTCACCATCCGGGACAGGGGCCCACGAGCAGTACTTC
D: -; V: TRBV28; size: -; J: TRBJ1-4; CDR3: CASSFAWGGNEKLFF; DNA: TGTGCCAGCAGTTTCGCGTGGGGAGGGAATGAAAAACTGTTTTTT
D: -; V: TRBV4-1; size: -; J: TRBJ1-6; CDR3: CASSQFRDGSWSLHF; DNA: TGCGCCAGCAGCCAATTTCGGGACGGATCCTGGTCCCTCCACTTT
D: -; V: TRBV30; size: -; J: TRBJ2-7; CDR3: CAWSYSSGDEQYF; DNA: TGTGCCTGGAGCTACTCGAGCGGAGATGAGCAGTACTTC
D: TRBD2; V: TRBV7-8; size: -; J: TRBJ2-1; CDR3: CASSLLAGGPGNEQFF; DNA: TGTGCCAGCAGCTTACTGGCGGGGGGGCCGGGGAATGAGCAGTTCTTC
D: -; V: TRBV5-8; size: -; J: TRBJ2-1; CDR3: CASSLWGYNEQFF; DNA: TGTGCCAGCAGCTTGTGGGGTTACAATGAGCAGTTCTTC
D: -; V: TRBV19; size: -; J: TRBJ2-7; CDR3: CASSTEGQQYEQYF; DNA: TGTGCCAGTAGTACCGAAGGCCAGCAGTACGAGCAGTACTTC
D: TRBD1; V: TRBV13; size: -; J: TRBJ2-1; CDR3: CASSLRQGYNEQFF; DNA: TGTGCCAGCAGCTTACGACAGGGCTACAATGAGCAGTTCTTC
D: -; V: TRBV6-6; size: -; J: TRBJ1-4; CDR3: CASSYPSLRADEKLFF; DNA: TGTGCCAGCAGTTACCCCAGCCTGAGGGCTGACGAAAAACTGTTTTTT
D: -; V: TRBV28; size: -; J: TRBJ1-5; CDR3: CASRGSGYSNQPQHF; DNA: TGTGCCAGCAGGGGGTCGGGGTATAGCAATCAGCCCCAGCATTTT
D: TRBD1; V: TRBV6-1; size: -; J: TRBJ2-5; CDR3: CASGWDDRERETQYF; DNA: TGTGCCAGCGGATGGGACGACAGGGAGAGGGAGACCCAGTACTTC
D: TRBD1; V: TRBV27; size: -; J: TRBJ2-3; CDR3: CASSWDWTGGRDTQYF; DNA: TGTGCCAGCAGTTGGGACTGGACAGGGGGCCGGGATACGCAGTATTTT
D: TRBD2; V: TRBV5-6; size: -; J: TRBJ2-3; CDR3: CASSLAFAGGTTDTQYF; DNA: TGTGCCAGCAGCTTGGCCTTTGCGGGAGGGACCACAGATACGCAGTATTTT
D: -; V: TRBV9; size: -; J: TRBJ2-7; CDR3: CASSTGDRGAYEQYF; DNA: TGTGCCAGCAGCACGGGGGATCGGGGTGCCTACGAGCAGTACTTC
D: -; V: TRBV4-1; size: -; J: TRBJ2-5; CDR3: CASSQRPGYTEETQYF; DNA: TGCGCCAGCAGCCAACGCCCCGGGTATACCGAAGAGACCCAGTACTTC
D: TRBD1; V: TRBV7-8; size: -; J: TRBJ1-1; CDR3: CASSAWTGGPEAFF; DNA: TGTGCCAGCAGCGCATGGACAGGGGGGCCTGAAGCTTTCTTT
D: TRBD1; V: TRBV6-5; size: -; J: TRBJ2-7; CDR3: CASSYGQGAAYEQYF; DNA: TGTGCCAGCAGTTATGGGCAGGGGGCCGCCTACGAGCAGTACTTC
D: -; V: TRBV4-1; size: -; J: TRBJ1-6; CDR3: CASSQGPYFHSPLHF; DNA: TGCGCCAGCAGCCAAGGCCCCTATTTTCATTCACCCCTCCACTTT
D: -; V: TRBV14; size: -; J: TRBJ2-1; CDR3: CASSQVGGSSSYNEQFF; DNA: TGTGCCAGCAGCCAAGTAGGAGGTAGTAGCTCCTACAATGAGCAGTTCTTC
D: -; V: TRBV13; size: -; J: TRBJ2-3; CDR3: CASSSSSTDTQYF; DNA: TGTGCCAGCAGCTCCTCCTCCACAGATACGCAGTATTTT
D: -; V: TRBV19; size: -; J: TRBJ1-1; CDR3: CASSLNTEAFF; DNA: TGTGCCAGTAGTCTAAACACTGAAGCTTTCTTT